The 13 T cell receptor beta chains presented below share a single source sample, sequenced in a study of blood T cell repertoires in COVID-19. Clones were sequenced by immunoSEQ multiplex PCR, and TCRdb holds only the in-frame ones, with some missing. The table has about 170,000 clones, approximately 79% seen once. Input material: peripheral blood. The receptors were sampled from a woman older than 75 with acute or convalescent COVID-19.

The chain has TRBV6-5 and TRBJ2-4; 9 nucleotides match TRBD1. V was clipped by 0 bases and J by 4 bases; unmatched bases: 1. The germline CDR1 and CDR2 sequences are MNHEY and SVGAGI. This CDR3 is 15 amino acids long. The CDR3 here is CASSYSGQGKNIQYF. For the CDR3, the DNA is TGTGCCAGCAGTTACTCGGGACAGGGTAAAAACATTCAGTACTTC.

The gene calls are TRBV10-1 and TRBJ1-1, with TRBD1 matching 8 bases. The CDR3 consists of 15 residues. The V gene's germline CDR1 is WNHNN and CDR2 SYGVQD (reference sequence). Unmatched junction bases numbered 4, after V lost 0 bases and J lost 4 bases. The CDR3 DNA is TGCGCCAGCAGTGAGTCAAGAACAGGGGGCACTGAAGCTTTCTTT. Translated, it gives CASSESRTGGTEAFF.

The chain uses TRBV5-1 and TRBJ2-6; D is uncertain. The CDR3 covers 15 residues. V gave up 0 bases and J gave up 0 bases, with 4 bases separating them. The germline CDR1 and CDR2 sequences are SGHRS and YFSETQ. In DNA form, the CDR3 reads TGCGCCAGCAGCTTGGGTAGCTCTGGGGCCAACGTCCTGACTTTC. Translated, it gives CASSLGSSGANVLTF.

The J gene is TRBJ2-3, the V gene TRBV5-4; 8 bases map to TRBD2. After removal of 4 bases from V and 6 bases from J, the junction contained 10 bases not matched to a gene. Germline-derived CDR1 and CDR2 are SGHNT and YYREEE (reference sequence). There are 15 residues in the CDR3. The CDR3 DNA follows: TGTGCCAGCAGCCAGTCGGGGGGGGACGGGGATACGCAGTATTTT. Protein sequence: CASSQSGGDGDTQYF. The whole variable domain, filled in from reference TRBV5-4 and TRBJ2-3, reads ETGVTQSPTHLIKTRGQQVTLRCSSQSGHNTVSWYQQALGQGPQFIFQYYREEENGRGNFPPRFSGLQFPNYSSELNVNALELDDSALYLCASSQSGGDGDTQYFGPGTRLTVL.

The V gene is TRBV28, the J gene TRBJ2-3, with 7 nucleotides matching TRBD2. The junction had 9 bases not matched to a gene; V was cut back by 8 bases and J by 1 base. The germline gives CDR1 MDHEN, CDR2 SYDVKM. The CDR3 length is 15 residues. The CDR3 region is CASVPQGGGTDTQYF. For the CDR3, the DNA is TGTGCCAGCGTCCCGCAGGGAGGGGGCACAGATACGCAGTATTTT.

This chain joins TRBV28 and TRBJ2-7; 9 positions match TRBD2. V lost 4 bases to trimming and J lost 2 bases; unmatched junction nucleotides: 12. Germline CDR1 reads MDHEN; CDR2 reads SYDVKM. This CDR3 is built from 17 residues. For the CDR3, the DNA is TGTGCCAGCAGTTCCCCCTTACAGCGGGGGGTCGCCTACGAGCAGTACTTC. Translated, it gives CASSSPLQRGVAYEQYF.

The chain is built from TRBV28 and TRBJ2-5; TRBD1 aligns across 8 bases. In germline, CDR1 is MDHEN, CDR2 SYDVKM. V lost 4 bases and J lost 4; bases outside the gene matches: 5. The CDR3 sequence is 14 residues long. CDR3 coding DNA: TGTGCCAGCAGTTCACGGACAGGGCCAGAGACCCAGTACTTC. It translates to CASSSRTGPETQYF.

Concerning this clone itself: This sample also contains other DNA sequences that code for the same CDR3. The chain uses TRBV28 and TRBJ1-5, with TRBD1 matching over 8 bases. CDR1 is MDHEN and CDR2 is SYDVKM in the germline V gene. Trimming cost V 5 bases and J 5 bases; bases outside gene matches: 2. This CDR3 has 13 residues. CDR3 in amino acids: CASSPDRDQPQHF. The DNA of the CDR3 is TGTGCCAGCAGTCCGGACAGGGATCAGCCCCAGCATTTT.

The chain is built from TRBV3-1 (or the pseudogene TRBV3-2) and TRBJ1-3; D uncertain. Deletions cut 4 bases from V and 0 bases from J, with 13 bases between. Germline loops: CDR1 LGHDT, CDR2 YNNKEL (reference sequence). This CDR3 is built from 16 residues. CDR3 DNA sequence: TGTGCCAGCAGCCCAGCGACTCGATTCTCTGGAAACACCATATATTTT. Amino acids: CASSPATRFSGNTIYF.

Only one count was recorded for this clone. The chain is built from TRBV30 and TRBJ2-5, with D unresolved. There are 12 residues in the CDR3. The germline V and J ends were trimmed by 2 bases and 2 bases, with 6 bases remaining between them. Germline V gene lookup returns CDR1 GTSNPN and CDR2 SVGIG (reference sequence). The DNA for the CDR3 is TGTGCCTGGAGTAAACGGCAAGAGACCCAGTACTTC. Translating it yields CAWSKRQETQYF.

The chain links TRBV3-1 (or the pseudogene TRBV3-2) to TRBJ2-6, with a tentative D call TRBD2 (6 bases). The CDR3 totals 16 residues. V lost 3 bases and J 2 bases, leaving 11 bases between the germline ends. Per germline, CDR1 LGHDT and CDR2 YNNKEL (reference sequence). Here the CDR3 DNA reads TGTGCCAGCAGCCATGGGTGGAGGGCTGGGGCCAACGTCCTGACTTTC. Encoded protein: CASSHGWRAGANVLTF.

The gene calls are TRBV7-6 and TRBJ2-3; TRBD1 matches at 7 bases. Germline CDR1 and CDR2: SGHVS and FNYEAQ. With 4 bases clipped from V and 2 bases from J, the junction kept 6 bases outside the gene matches. CDR3 size: 15 residues. This CDR3 reads CASSSTGPPTDTQYF. CDR3 sequence (DNA): TGTGCCAGCAGCTCGACAGGGCCCCCCACAGATACGCAGTATTTT.

This chain joins TRBV5-1 and TRBJ1-2, with D hard to call. Germline V gives CDR1 SGHRS, CDR2 YFSETQ. V lost 0 bases, J lost 2 bases, and 8 bases lay in between. CDR3 length: 14 residues. CDR3 region: CASSLAAVNYGYTF. CDR3 sequence (DNA): TGCGCCAGCAGCTTGGCGGCGGTGAACTATGGCTACACCTTC.